Following are 10 T cell receptor beta chains from one sample sequenced in a study of T cell repertoires in cytomegalovirus infection. TCRdb re-analysed the reads in MiXCR, keeping a single row per CDR3 protein. The sample contains some 180,000 distinct CDR3 sequences, about a tenth of which appear only once. Sequenced sample: PBMCs. Receptor source: a human donor in good health (CMV status not recorded). Some clones in this sample may be carry-over from other donors' samples.

The table lists this clonotype with many counts. Compared with germline, one end of the junction differs, possibly owing to a read error. CDR3 nucleotide sequence: TGTGCCAGCAACTTATGGGAGACTACAGGGGAAGGCTACACCTTC. Translating it yields CASNLWETTGEGYTF. This rearrangement joins TRBV7-2 to TRBJ1-2; the match to TRBD1 covers 7 bases. CDR1 is SGHTA, CDR2 FQGNSA, per germline. This CDR3 contains 15 residues.

This clonotype has at least ten counts. This sequence joins TRBV5-6 and TRBJ1-1, with 10 bases fitting TRBD1. This CDR3 contains 16 residues. Germline trimming cut 0 bases from V and 1 base from J; bases unmatched to any gene: 3. The germline V gene has CDR1 SGHDT and CDR2 YYEEEE. CDR3 region: CASSLDRDRGNTEAFF. CDR3 coding DNA: TGTGCCAGCAGCTTGGACCGGGACAGGGGGAACACTGAAGCTTTCTTT.

This clonotype came up a few times. A single base separates this from a much larger clone, so it may be a read error. The chain is built from TRBV12-3 or TRBV12-4 and TRBJ2-3; D unclear. The CDR3 totals 11 residues. V was shortened by 6 bases and J by 2 bases, with 3 bases between the two germline ends. The CDR3 sequence is CASRNTDTQYF. The CDR3 DNA follows: TGTGCCAGCAGGAACACAGATACGCAGTATTTT.

There are many counts of this clonotype. CDR3 in amino acids: CASTTGNSYYEQYF. As DNA, the CDR3 is TGTGCCAGCACCACAGGGAACTCCTACTACGAGCAGTACTTC. This rearrangement joins TRBV28 to TRBJ2-7, with D maybe TRBD1 (6 bases). The CDR3 extends over 14 amino acids. Germline V gene data show CDR1 as MDHEN and CDR2 as SYDVKM. The V end was cut by 7 bases, the J end by 3 bases, with 16 bases between.

This clonotype was seen repeatedly, ten times or more. The chain couples TRBV7-8 to TRBJ1-6; 7 nucleotides line up with TRBD1. This CDR3 region has 16 residues. V shed 4 bases and J 9 bases; nucleotides not matched to a gene: 12. Germline CDR1 and CDR2: SGHVS and FQNEAQ. CDR3: CASSSSGGASASPLHF. Written as DNA, the CDR3 is TGTGCCAGCAGCTCCTCAGGGGGTGCGTCCGCTTCACCCCTCCACTTT.

This CDR3 is CASSQFRSSYNEQFF. The DNA for the CDR3 is TGTGCCAGCAGCCAATTCAGGAGCTCCTACAATGAGCAGTTCTTC. V gene TRBV14 combines with J gene TRBJ2-1; D ambiguous. Germline V lookup: CDR1 SGHDN, CDR2 FVKESK. V was shortened by 2 bases and J by 0 bases, with 8 bases between the two germline ends. The CDR3 has 15 amino acids.

The sample holds many counts of this clonotype. The chain uses TRBV7-9 and TRBJ2-7, with 8 bases that match TRBD1. Germline CDR1 reads SEHNR; CDR2 reads FQNEAQ (reference sequence). V was clipped by 1 base and J by 1 base; unmatched bases: 3. The CDR3 has 15 amino acids. CDR3 residues: CASSLGTGYSYEQYF. CDR3 DNA: TGTGCCAGCAGCTTAGGGACAGGGTATTCCTACGAGCAGTACTTC.

This clonotype was detected many times. V usage is TRBV6-5 and J usage is TRBJ2-7, with D hard to call. The germline CDR1 and CDR2 sequences are MNHEY and SVGAGI. The CDR3 is made up of 13 amino acids. V was clipped by 2 bases and J by 3 bases, with 8 bases between them. The CDR3 reads CASSYRDDYEQYF. CDR3 nucleotides: TGTGCCAGCAGTTACAGGGATGACTACGAGCAGTACTTC.

The table lists this clonotype with a few counts. The J gene is TRBJ2-7, the V gene TRBV5-1; 8 bases match TRBD1. CDR3 length: 14 residues. Germline V gene sequence: CDR1 SGHRS, CDR2 YFSETQ. Trimming removed 5 bases from V and 3 bases from J; junction bases left unmatched: 7. The CDR3 loop reads CASRAGTGDYEQYF. Written as DNA, the CDR3 is TGCGCCAGCAGAGCTGGGACAGGCGACTACGAGCAGTACTTC.

This clonotype was picked up many times. This chain links TRBV7-9 with TRBJ2-3; D perhaps matches TRBD2 (6 bases). Germline assignment: CDR1 SEHNR and CDR2 FQNEAQ (reference sequence). Trimming left V 5 bases short and J 3 bases short, with 15 bases between. CDR3 length: 15 residues. The CDR3 DNA sequence: TGTGCCAGCAGCCGGGCCGTAAGCGGGACAGATACGCAGTATTTT. It specifies CASSRAVSGTDTQYF.